This T cell receptor (beta chain) was retrieved from a study of blood T cells in healthy people across ages. Combining a sample-barcoded 5' primer with a J-beta primer mix, a second PCR ran for roughly 7 to 12 cycles. TCRdb re-called the 5' RACE reads with MiXCR, one entry per CDR3 protein. The data hold around 780,000 distinct CDR3 sequences, with 56% observed a single time. Germline values: CDR1 MNHEY, CDR2 SVGAGI. This CDR3 spans 16 amino acids. V lost 6 bases and J lost 4; bases outside the gene matches: 6. This chain joins TRBV6-5 and TRBJ1-6, with 10 bases matching TRBD1. The source of this sequence is a man aged 35-49 years in good health. Sequencing was done on a sample of blood. The chain's CDR3 is CASSSGTGAYNSPLHF. The CDR3 nucleotides read TGTGCCAGCAGCTCCGGGACAGGGGCGTATAATTCACCCCTCCACTTT.